The T cell receptor beta chain described here comes from a study of graft-versus-host responses after intestinal transplantation. TCRdb's copy holds only in-frame clones and misses some; the assay was immunoSEQ multiplex PCR. Of approximately 100,000 clones listed, 75% to 90% are singletons. Notes on this clone: Its antigen is still unknown.

From germline, CDR1 is MNHEY and CDR2 SVGAGI. The V segment lost 6 bases and the J segment 3 bases; nucleotides outside the gene matches: 4. This CDR3 is built from 14 residues. The specimen was unstimulated CD4+ T cells sorted from spleen or lymph node cells, collected before intestinal transplant. The receptor comes from a human donor who received an intestinal transplant. The chain employs TRBV6-5 and TRBJ2-2, with TRBD2 matching over 7 bases. CDR3 nucleotides: TGTGCCAGCAGCCGACGGGGGGACACCGGGGAGCTGTTTTTT. It is translated as CASSRRGDTGELFF.